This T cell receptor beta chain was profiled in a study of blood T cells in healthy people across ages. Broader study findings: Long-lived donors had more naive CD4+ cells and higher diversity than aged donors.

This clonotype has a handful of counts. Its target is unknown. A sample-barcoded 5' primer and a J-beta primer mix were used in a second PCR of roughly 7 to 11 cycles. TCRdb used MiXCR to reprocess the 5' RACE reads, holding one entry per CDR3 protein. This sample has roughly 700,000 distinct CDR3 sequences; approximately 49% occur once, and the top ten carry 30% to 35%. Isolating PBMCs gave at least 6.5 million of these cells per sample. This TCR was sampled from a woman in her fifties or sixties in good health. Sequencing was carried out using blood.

The CDR3 DNA reads TGTGCCAGCAGCCCAAGATGTGACAGCACCTACGAGCAGTACTTC. This codes for CASSPRCDSTYEQYF. This chain uses TRBV4-2 with TRBJ2-7; possibly TRBD1 for D (5 bases). The length of the CDR3 is 15 residues. Trimming left V 4 bases short and J 2 bases short, with 15 bases between. Germline values: CDR1 LGHNA, CDR2 YNFKEQ.